Given below is one T cell receptor (beta chain) in context. Its antigen is as yet unknown. The authors reverse transcribed all of the isolated RNA, so sequencing captured expressed TCRB transcripts. Assay used: immunoSEQ multiplex PCR; TCRdb lists only in-frame clones, some missing. The sample holds 500,000 to 800,000 clones, 12% seen once. This specimen comes from a study of beta chain features in type 1 diabetes. Whole-study results and caveats: No resolution was reached here on whether HLA type influences TCRB rearrangement. Naive, central memory and regulatory TCRB repertoires appeared more similar among patients than healthy donors. Researchers report that Type 1 diabetes patients had moderately but significantly shorter TCRB CDR3s across all four CD4+ subsets.

Sorting of CD4+ naive, central memory, regulatory and stem cell-like memory cells was performed via CD45RO/CCR7/CD25/CD127/CD95/CD27. Per germline, CDR1 SEHNR and CDR2 FQNEAQ (reference sequence). V was pared by 0 bases and J by 5 bases, with 4 bases of the junction left unmatched. This CDR3 spans 15 amino acids. This TCR came from a man aged 25 to 40 with type 1 diabetes. The chain recombines TRBV7-9 with TRBJ2-3, with 8 bases that match TRBD2. Sequencing used naive CD4+ T cells from blood. CDR3 sequence reads: CASSLAGLVLDTQYF. The CDR3 nucleotides are TGTGCCAGCAGCTTAGCGGGACTAGTGTTAGATACGCAGTATTTT.